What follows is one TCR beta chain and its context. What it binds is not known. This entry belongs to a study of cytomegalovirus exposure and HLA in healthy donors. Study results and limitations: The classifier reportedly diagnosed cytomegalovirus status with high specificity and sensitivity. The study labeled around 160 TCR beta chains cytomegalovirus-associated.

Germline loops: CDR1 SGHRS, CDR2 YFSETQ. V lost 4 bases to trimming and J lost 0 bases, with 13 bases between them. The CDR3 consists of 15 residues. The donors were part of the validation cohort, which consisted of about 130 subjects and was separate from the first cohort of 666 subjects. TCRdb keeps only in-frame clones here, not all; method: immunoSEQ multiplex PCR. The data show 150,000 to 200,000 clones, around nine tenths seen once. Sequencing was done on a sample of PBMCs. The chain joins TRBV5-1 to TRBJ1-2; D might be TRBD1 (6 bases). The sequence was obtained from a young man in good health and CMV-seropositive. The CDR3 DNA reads TGCGCCAGCAGCCGGGGGCAGCGAGCTAACTATGGCTACACCTTC. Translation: CASSRGQRANYGYTF.